This is a list of T cell receptor beta chains from one sample in a study of neurological immune-mediated disorders. TCRdb processed the 5' RACE reads anew with MiXCR; each CDR3 protein has one entry. The sample shows around 51,000 distinct CDR3 sequences, about an eighth of them seen only once. The specimen sequenced was PBMCs. These receptors originate from a male donor with HTLV-1-associated myelopathy (HAM/TSP). Both conserved end residues are part of each CDR3. Each record gives: clone size, V gene, D gene, J gene, CDR3 DNA, CDR3 protein. D genes are given only for firm matches. Clone size, where shown, is once, few, many, or a class for clones that have expanded.

many	TRBV6-2/TRBV6-3	.	TRBJ1-5	TGTGCCAGCAGTTACCGCAGGGACAGCAATCAGCCCCAGCATTTT	CASSYRRDSNQPQHF
medium-sized	TRBV20-1	.	TRBJ1-1	TGCAGTGCTAGGGACCAGGGTTTTGAAGCTTTCTTT	CSARDQGFEAFF
many	TRBV27	TRBD1	TRBJ1-2	TGTGCCAGCAGTCCGACAGGGGTGCGATATGGCTACACCTTC	CASSPTGVRYGYTF
few	TRBV2	TRBD1	TRBJ2-3	TGTGCCAGCAGTTCGCCGCCGGGACAGTCCACAGATACGCAGTATTTT	CASSSPPGQSTDTQYF
many	TRBV5-1	.	TRBJ2-2	TGCGCCAGCAGCTTAAAAGGGGTCACCGGGGAGCTGTTTTTT	CASSLKGVTGELFF
.	TRBV4-1	.	TRBJ2-2	TGCGCCAGCAGCCAAGGGGACGCCCGAGGGGAGCTGTTTTTT	CASSQGDARGELFF
many	TRBV5-1	TRBD1	TRBJ1-1	TGCGCCAGCAGCTTCAGGGGGCAGGGGACTGAAGCTTTCTTT	CASSFRGQGTEAFF
many	TRBV28	.	TRBJ1-2	TGTGCCAGCAGCCAGGCCTTCTATGGCTACACCTTC	CASSQAFYGYTF
few	TRBV20-1	.	TRBJ1-2	TGCAGTGCTAGGGGCCCAGGGGCCAACTATGGCTACACCTTC	CSARGPGANYGYTF
many	TRBV2	TRBD1	TRBJ2-4	TGTGCCAGCAGTGCGCCGGGACAGGGGTCCGACTACTTC	CASSAPGQGSDYF
many	TRBV5-1	TRBD2	TRBJ2-1	TGCGCCAGCAGCTTGACTAGCGGGGGGGCCTACAATGAGCAGTTCTTC	CASSLTSGGAYNEQFF
many	TRBV5-1	.	TRBJ1-1	TGCGCCAGCAGCGCCGGGACGGGAAACACTGAAGCTTTCTTT	CASSAGTGNTEAFF
many	TRBV12-3/TRBV12-4	.	TRBJ1-2	TGTGCCAGCAGTCCATTGATTCCGGCCGGCTACACCTTC	CASSPLIPAGYTF
many	TRBV7-9	.	TRBJ1-5	TGTGCCAGCAGCTTAGCGGCAGATAGCAATCAGCCCCAGCATTTT	CASSLAADSNQPQHF
.	TRBV3-1	.	TRBJ2-2	TGTGCCAGCAGCCCCGGGACAAGCCCCGGGGAGCTGTTTTTT	CASSPGTSPGELFF
many	TRBV5-1	.	TRBJ1-1	TGCGCCAGCAGCTTGTTCGAGACACCCGGGACTGAAGCTTTCTTT	CASSLFETPGTEAFF
many	TRBV28	.	TRBJ1-2	TGTGCCAGCAGGAGGATTCAGGAGTACTATGGCTACACCTTC	CASRRIQEYYGYTF
once	TRBV4-3	.	TRBJ1-5	TGCGCAAGCAGCCAAGCTCTGGGGGCCCCAATTAGCAATCAGCCCCAGCATTTT	CASSQALGAPISNQPQHF
many	TRBV7-2	.	TRBJ2-3	TGTGCCAGCAGCTTAGTGGGGGGGGCGACAGATACGCAGTATTTT	CASSLVGGATDTQYF
many	TRBV12-3/TRBV12-4	.	TRBJ2-2	TGTGCCAGCAGTTCCAGGGGGAGGGGGACCGGGGAGCTGTTTTTT	CASSSRGRGTGELFF
many	TRBV7-9	.	TRBJ1-2	TGTGCCAGCAGCCCGGGACGGAACTATGGCTACACCTTC	CASSPGRNYGYTF
many	TRBV18	.	TRBJ1-1	TGTGCCAGCTCACCGATTGCGCAAGCAGGGGTCACTGAAGCTTTCTTT	CASSPIAQAGVTEAFF
many	TRBV27	TRBD1	TRBJ1-1	TGTGCCAGCGGACAGGCCCTGATGCCTGCTTTCTTT	CASGQALMPAFF
many	TRBV7-2	.	TRBJ1-5	TGTGCCAGCAGCCGAGACAGTAGCAATCAGCCCCAGCATTTT	CASSRDSSNQPQHF
many	TRBV7-9	TRBD1	TRBJ2-3	TGTGCCAGCAGTTCCGGGACAGGAACCTACGGAGATACGCAGTATTTT	CASSSGTGTYGDTQYF
.	TRBV7-2	.	TRBJ1-6	TGTGCCAGCAGCGACTCGACGGGGAGGGATTCACCCCTCCAATTT	CASSDSTGRDSPLQF
.	TRBV20-1	TRBD1	TRBJ1-5	TGCAGTGCTAGAAATGACAGGGCTGAACAGCCCCAGCATTTT	CSARNDRAEQPQHF
many	TRBV4-2	TRBD2	TRBJ2-5	TGTGCCAGCAGCCATGCGGGGGGGGGTCAAGAGACCCAGTACTTC	CASSHAGGGQETQYF
many	TRBV5-1	.	TRBJ1-1	TGCGCCAGCAGCTTCCCCGGGGTCACTGAAGCTTTCTTT	CASSFPGVTEAFF
many	TRBV12-3/TRBV12-4	.	TRBJ1-6	TGTGCCAGCAGTTTTACGCCGGACGGTTGGTTTAATTCACCCCTCCACTTT	CASSFTPDGWFNSPLHF
many	TRBV5-1	.	TRBJ1-6	TGCGCCAGCAGCTTGGAGGGGTCGGCACCCCTCCACTTT	CASSLEGSAPLHF
many	TRBV11-2	.	TRBJ1-2	TGTGCCAGCAGCCCGGACAGAGACTATGGCTACACCTTC	CASSPDRDYGYTF
.	TRBV12-3/TRBV12-4	.	TRBJ1-4	TGTGCCAGCAGTTTGGGACTGGTAACTAATGAAAAACTGTTTTTT	CASSLGLVTNEKLFF